This T cell receptor beta chain was found in a study of read filtering for tumor transcriptome and immune sequencing. Study-level background: Patients were 17 male and approximately 14 female, mean age roughly 68 years, range roughly 45 to 85.

V shed 6 bases and J 1 base; nucleotides not matched to a gene: 5. The CDR3 has 15 residues. Germline V gives CDR1 KGHSH, CDR2 LQKENI. This clonotype was counted ten times or more. This library used roughly 400 ng RNA and molecular barcoded adaptors spanning alpha/delta and beta/gamma chains. TCRdb reprocessed the reads via MiXCR and lists one record per CDR3 protein. The table includes tens of thousands of distinct CDR3 sequences, 11% to 15% detected once. The receptor was isolated from a donor aged 40 or older with multiple myeloma. The chain combines TRBV18 with TRBJ2-7; TRBD2 matches 11 bases. The sample was a population of CD138-negative cells sorted from bone marrow. CDR3 sequence: CASSLLAGESYEQYF. The DNA for the CDR3 is TGTGCCAGCTCCCTACTAGCGGGGGAGTCCTACGAGCAGTACTTC. Complete variable domain (other parts from reference TRBV18 and TRBJ2-7): NAGVMQNPRHLVRRRGQEARLRCSPMKGHSHVYWYRQLPEEGLKFMVYLQKENIIDESGMPKERFSAEFPKEGPSILRIQQVVRGDSAAYFCASSLLAGESYEQYFGPGTRLTVT.